These 2 T cell receptor beta chains share one sample of origin, sequenced in a study of T cell responses to AZD1222 COVID-19 vaccine (TCRdb year 2021). The time point label for this specimen denotes: baseline before first vaccination. Receptor libraries were prepared by the immunoSEQ multiplex PCR assay. TCRdb took over this immuneACCESS table, retaining in-frame rearrangements with V and J assigned. Such tables are incomplete; in checked studies, under half of the missing clones stem from an unresolved V gene, and the remainder is unexplained. This sample is represented by roughly 81,000 clones; approximately 86% of them were singletons. The ten most abundant clones make up 7.9% of the sample. This sample comprised peripheral blood, obtained on day 0 of AZD1222 vaccination. These receptors were collected from an adult in good health.

The V gene is TRBV9, the J gene TRBJ2-3; 8 nucleotides match TRBD2. This CDR3 has 16 residues. The V gene's germline CDR1 is SGDLS and CDR2 YYNGEE. J gave up 0 bases and V 0 bases, and 3 bases lay outside the gene matches. The CDR3 loop reads CASSVGLARSTDTQYF. The CDR3 DNA follows: TGTGCCAGCAGCGTAGGACTAGCGCGTAGCACAGATACGCAGTATTTT.

The chain couples TRBV7-2 to TRBJ1-4; possible D gene TRBD1, 5 bases. The germline V and J ends were trimmed by 6 bases and 5 bases, with 13 bases remaining between them. The CDR3 spans 14 residues. Germline V lookup: CDR1 SGHTA, CDR2 FQGNSA. The CDR3 loop reads CASSNPGRNEKLFF. The CDR3 nucleotides read TGTGCCAGCAGTAACCCAGGGAGGAATGAAAAACTGTTTTTT.